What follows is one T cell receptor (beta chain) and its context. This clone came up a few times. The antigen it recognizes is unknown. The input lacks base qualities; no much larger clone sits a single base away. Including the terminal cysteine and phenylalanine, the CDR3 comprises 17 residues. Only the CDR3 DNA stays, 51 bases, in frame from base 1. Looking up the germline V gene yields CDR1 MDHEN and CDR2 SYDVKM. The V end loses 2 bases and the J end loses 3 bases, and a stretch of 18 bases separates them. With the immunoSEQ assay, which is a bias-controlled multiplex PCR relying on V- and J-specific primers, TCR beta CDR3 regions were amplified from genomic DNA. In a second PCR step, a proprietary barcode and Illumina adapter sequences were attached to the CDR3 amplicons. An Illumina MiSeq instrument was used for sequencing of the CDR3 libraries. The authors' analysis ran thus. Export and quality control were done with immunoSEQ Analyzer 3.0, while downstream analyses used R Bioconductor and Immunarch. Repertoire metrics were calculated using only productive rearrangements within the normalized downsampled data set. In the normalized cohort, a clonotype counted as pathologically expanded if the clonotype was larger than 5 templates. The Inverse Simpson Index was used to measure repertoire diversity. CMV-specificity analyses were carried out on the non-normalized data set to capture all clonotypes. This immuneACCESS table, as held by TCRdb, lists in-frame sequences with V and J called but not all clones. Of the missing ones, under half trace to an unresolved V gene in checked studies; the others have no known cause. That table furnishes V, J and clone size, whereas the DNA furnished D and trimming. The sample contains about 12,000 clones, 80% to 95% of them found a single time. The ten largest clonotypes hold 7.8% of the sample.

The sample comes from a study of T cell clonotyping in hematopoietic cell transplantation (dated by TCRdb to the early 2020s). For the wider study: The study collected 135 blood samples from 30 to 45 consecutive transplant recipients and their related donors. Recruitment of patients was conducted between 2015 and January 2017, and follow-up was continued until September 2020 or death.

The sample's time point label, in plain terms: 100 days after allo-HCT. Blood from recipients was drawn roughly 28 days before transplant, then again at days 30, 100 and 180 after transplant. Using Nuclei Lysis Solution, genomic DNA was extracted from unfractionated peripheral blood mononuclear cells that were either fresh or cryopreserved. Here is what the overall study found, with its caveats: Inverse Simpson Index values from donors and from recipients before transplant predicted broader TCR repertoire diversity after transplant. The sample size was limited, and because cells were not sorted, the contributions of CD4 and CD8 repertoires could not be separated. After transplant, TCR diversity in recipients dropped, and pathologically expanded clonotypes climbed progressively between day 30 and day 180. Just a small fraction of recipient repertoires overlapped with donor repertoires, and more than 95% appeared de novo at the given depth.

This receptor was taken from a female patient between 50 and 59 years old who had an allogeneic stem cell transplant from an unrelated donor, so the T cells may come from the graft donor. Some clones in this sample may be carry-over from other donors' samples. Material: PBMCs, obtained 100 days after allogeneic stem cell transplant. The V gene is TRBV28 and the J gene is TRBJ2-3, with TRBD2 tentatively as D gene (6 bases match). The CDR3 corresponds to CASSLTLTSLVTDTQYF. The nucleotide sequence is TGTGCCAGCAGTTTAACACTTACTAGCCTTGTGACAGATACGCAGTATTTT.